These 2 T cell receptor beta chains came from one sample sequenced in a study of blood T cell repertoires in COVID-19 (dated by TCRdb to 2019 to 2021). Library preparation was by the immunoSEQ multiplex PCR assay. TCRdb holds this immuneACCESS table with in-frame rearrangements only. Some clones are missing; in checked studies, unresolved V genes explain under half, and the rest has no known cause. The sample records more than 60,000 clones, 88% of which are singletons. 10% of the sample belongs to the ten largest clones. Sequencing was performed on PBMCs or T cells enriched from blood (not recorded which). All receptors derive from a woman in her forties who had recovered from COVID-19.

The V gene is TRBV27, the J gene TRBJ2-2; D perhaps matches TRBD1 (5 bases). V lost 7 bases and J 2 bases, leaving 14 bases between the germline ends. This CDR3 has 15 residues. Germline V CDR1 and CDR2: MNHEY, SMNVEV (reference sequence). CDR3: CASNPGYPNTGELFF. For the CDR3, the DNA is TGTGCCAGCAATCCAGGGTATCCTAACACCGGGGAGCTGTTTTTT.

The rearrangement joins TRBV6-5 to TRBJ2-7; 11 bases are shared with TRBD1. The CDR3 length is 14 residues. With 6 bases clipped from V and 2 bases from J, the junction kept 3 bases outside the gene matches. Germline CDR1 is MNHEY and CDR2 is SVGAGI. CDR3 in amino acids: CASRWGQGAYEQYF. CDR3 sequence (DNA): TGTGCCAGCAGATGGGGACAGGGGGCCTACGAGCAGTACTTC.